The next 13 T cell receptor beta chains were all read from a single sample in a study of OX40 agonist ivuxolimab in advanced cancers. TCRdb's table, derived via immunoSEQ multiplex PCR, lists solely in-frame clones and lacks some. The data hold 20,000 to 30,000 clones, with around 79% observed a single time. The starting material was CD4+ or CD8+ T cells sorted from blood, obtained in a trial of the OX40 agonist ivuxolimab. These TCRs come from an adult with an advanced solid tumor such as melanoma, head and neck, liver or kidney cancer.

The rearrangement uses TRBV5-1 and TRBJ2-1; perhaps D is TRBD1 or TRBD2 (6 bases each). The germline V gene encodes CDR1 SGHRS and CDR2 YFSETQ. V lost 7 bases and J lost 8, with 13 bases in between. The CDR3 totals 12 residues. Here the CDR3 reads CASGKGGHEQFF. CDR3 sequence (DNA): TGCGCCAGCGGGAAGGGGGGCCATGAGCAGTTCTTC.

The chain links TRBV14 to TRBJ1-4; D gene ambiguous. In germline, CDR1 is SGHDN, CDR2 FVKESK. The CDR3 spans 15 residues. The V gene lost 3 bases and the J gene lost 0 bases, with 8 bases spanning the gap. CDR3 DNA: TGTGCCAGCAGCCAGAGGGATGCAACTAATGAAAAACTGTTTTTT. This translates into CASSQRDATNEKLFF.

This chain joins TRBV12-5 and TRBJ1-2, with a possible D match to TRBD1 (5 bases). The germline V gene has CDR1 LGHNT and CDR2 FRNRAP. V lost 3 bases and J lost 6, with 11 bases in between. CDR3 length equals 13 residues. The DNA for the CDR3 is TGTGCTAGTGGTTTAATCGGGGGGAATGGCTACACCTTC. It encodes CASGLIGGNGYTF.

V and J are TRBV6-6 and TRBJ2-7; no firm D call. The CDR3 sequence is 12 residues long. The V gene's germline CDR1 is MNHNY and CDR2 SVGAGI (reference sequence). Trimming took 2 bases from V and 3 from J, leaving 5 bases between them. The CDR3 nucleotides read TGTGCCAGCAGTTACGGCTTCTACGAGCAGTACTTC. Its translation is CASSYGFYEQYF.

This chain connects TRBV30 to TRBJ2-1; the D is unclear. The CDR3 extends over 13 amino acids. Germline V gene sequence: CDR1 GTSNPN, CDR2 SVGIG (reference sequence). V lost 5 bases and J lost 6, with 14 bases in between. The CDR3 loop reads CAWDRETGNEQFF. CDR3 sequence (DNA): TGTGCCTGGGACCGTGAAACCGGCAATGAGCAGTTCTTC.

V is TRBV4-1 and J is TRBJ1-5, with 9 nucleotides matching TRBD1. Germline V lookup: CDR1 MGHRA, CDR2 YSYEKL. Germline trimming cut 2 bases from V and 5 bases from J; bases unmatched to any gene: 10. The CDR3 totals 17 residues. Here the CDR3 reads CASSQLAPDRGYQPQHF. The DNA for the CDR3 is TGCGCCAGCAGCCAACTTGCCCCGGACAGGGGATATCAGCCCCAGCATTTT.

J is TRBJ2-1 and V is TRBV5-1; no definite D call. CDR3 length equals 14 residues. Trimming pared 0 bases from V and 5 bases from J, leaving 9 bases between. Germline V gene data show CDR1 as SGHRS and CDR2 as YFSETQ. Here the CDR3 reads CASSLVSQNNEQFF. DNA of the CDR3: TGCGCCAGCAGCTTGGTGTCTCAGAACAATGAGCAGTTCTTC.

This chain joins TRBV7-8 and TRBJ1-4; a possible D gene is TRBD1 (6 bases). Germline CDR1 is SGHVS and CDR2 is FQNEAQ. V lost 1 base and J lost 7, with 13 bases in between. The CDR3 extends over 15 amino acids. CDR3 nucleotide sequence: TGTGCCAGCAGCTTAGTTGGGGGAGGGGGTGAAAAACTGTTTTTT. Its translation is CASSLVGGGGEKLFF.

The gene calls are TRBV6-1 and TRBJ2-7, with TRBD2 matching over 8 bases. The CDR3 is 16 amino acids. The V and J ends lost 2 bases and 6 bases, in that order; junction bases with no gene match: 12. CDR1 MNHNS and CDR2 SASEGT come from the germline V gene. The CDR3 sequence: CASSEYDGGAGGEQYF. CDR3 coding DNA: TGTGCCAGCAGTGAATATGACGGGGGGGCCGGGGGCGAGCAGTACTTC.

CDR3 nucleotide sequence: TGTGCCAGCAGCCAAGAGAATCAGGTCCCAGGTGAGCAGTTCTTC. Translated: CASSQENQVPGEQFF. This chain links TRBV4-2 with TRBJ2-1; D remains unclear. Germline CDR1 and CDR2: LGHNA and YNFKEQ. V shed 0 bases and J shed 9 bases, with 15 bases lying between them. There are 15 residues in the CDR3.

This chain joins TRBV5-1 and TRBJ1-3; D gene ambiguous. V was trimmed by 4 bases and J by 0 bases, leaving 5 bases between them. This CDR3 contains 13 residues. Germline-derived CDR1 and CDR2 are SGHRS and YFSETQ. The CDR3 sequence is CASSTTSGNTIYF. CDR3 nucleotides: TGCGCCAGCAGCACGACCTCTGGAAACACCATATATTTT.

The chain recombines TRBV6-5 with TRBJ2-1; unclear D gene. The CDR3 totals 15 residues. V was shortened by 4 bases and J by 1 base, with 11 bases between the two germline ends. The germline CDR1 and CDR2 sequences are MNHEY and SVGAGI. The chain's CDR3 is CASSSDGLSYNEQFF. The CDR3 DNA follows: TGTGCCAGCAGTTCCGACGGATTATCCTACAATGAGCAGTTCTTC.

This rearrangement joins TRBV5-1 to TRBJ2-6, with D uncertain. Germline lookup yields CDR1 SGHRS and CDR2 YFSETQ. The CDR3 totals 14 residues. V was cut by 0 bases and J by 1 base, with 2 bases left in between. The CDR3 DNA sequence: TGCGCCAGCAGCTTGGGTTCTGGGGCCAACGTCCTGACTTTC. This translates into CASSLGSGANVLTF.